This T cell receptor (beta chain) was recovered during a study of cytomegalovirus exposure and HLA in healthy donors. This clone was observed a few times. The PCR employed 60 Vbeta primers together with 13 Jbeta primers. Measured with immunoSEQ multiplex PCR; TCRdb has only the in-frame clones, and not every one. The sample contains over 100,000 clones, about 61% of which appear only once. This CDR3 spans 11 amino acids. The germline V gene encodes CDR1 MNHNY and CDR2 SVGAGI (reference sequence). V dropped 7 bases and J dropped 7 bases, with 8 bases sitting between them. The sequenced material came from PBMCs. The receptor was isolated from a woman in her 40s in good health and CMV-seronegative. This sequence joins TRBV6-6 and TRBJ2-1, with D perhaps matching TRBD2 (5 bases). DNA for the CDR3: TGTGCCAGCACTAGCCTGAATGAGCAGTTCTTC. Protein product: CASTSLNEQFF.